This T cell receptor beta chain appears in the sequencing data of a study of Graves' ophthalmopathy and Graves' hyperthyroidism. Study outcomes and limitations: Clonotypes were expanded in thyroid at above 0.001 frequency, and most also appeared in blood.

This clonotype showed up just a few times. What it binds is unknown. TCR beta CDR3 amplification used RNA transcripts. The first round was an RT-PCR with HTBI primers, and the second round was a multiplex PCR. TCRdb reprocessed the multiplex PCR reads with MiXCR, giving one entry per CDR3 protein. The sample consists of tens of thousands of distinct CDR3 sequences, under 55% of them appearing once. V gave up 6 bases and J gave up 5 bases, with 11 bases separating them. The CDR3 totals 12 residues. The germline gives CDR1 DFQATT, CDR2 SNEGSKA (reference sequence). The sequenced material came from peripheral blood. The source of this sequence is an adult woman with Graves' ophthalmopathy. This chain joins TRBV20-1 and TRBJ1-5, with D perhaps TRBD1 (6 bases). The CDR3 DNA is TGCAGTGCAGGGGACACAGATCAGCCCCAGCATTTT. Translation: CSAGDTDQPQHF.